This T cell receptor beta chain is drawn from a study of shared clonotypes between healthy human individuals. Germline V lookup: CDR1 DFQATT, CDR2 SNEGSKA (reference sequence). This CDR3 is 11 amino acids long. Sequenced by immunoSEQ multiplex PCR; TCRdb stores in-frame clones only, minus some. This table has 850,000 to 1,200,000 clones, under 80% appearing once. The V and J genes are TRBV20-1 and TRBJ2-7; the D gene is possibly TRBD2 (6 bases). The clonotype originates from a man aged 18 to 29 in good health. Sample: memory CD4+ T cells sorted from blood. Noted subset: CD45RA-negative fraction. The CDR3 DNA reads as TGCAGCCCCGCGGGGTCGGGAGAGCAGTACTTC. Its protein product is CSPAGSGEQYF.